The entry below gives a single TCR beta chain sequence along with its context. The antigen is unknown. Germline assignment: CDR1 KGHSH and CDR2 LQKENI. This CDR3 contains 17 residues. V lost 3 bases and J 4 bases, leaving 18 bases between the germline ends. This specimen comes from a study of shared clonotypes between healthy human individuals. On the study more broadly: Participating donors consisted of two women and a few men aged 18 to 49. General study results and limits: The represented genetic and exposure-history diversity was limited by the small number of donors.

The assay was immunoSEQ multiplex PCR, and TCRdb's table has in-frame clones only and misses some. The sample has around 2,000,000 clones, roughly 91% seen once. Terminally differentiated effector memory CD45RA+ cells were excluded by CCR7 positive selection of CD45RO-negative cells. Input material: naive CD8+ T cells from PBMCs. This chain links TRBV18 with TRBJ2-2; D is ambiguous. The receptor was derived from a man aged 18 to 29 in good health. Some clones in this sample may be carry-over from other donors' samples. The CDR3 loop reads CASSPTPGRIATGELFF. For the CDR3, the DNA is TGTGCCAGCTCACCGACCCCCGGGCGGATTGCCACCGGGGAGCTGTTTTTT.